These T cell receptor beta chains were read from a single sample in a study of cytomegalovirus exposure and HLA in healthy donors. Profiled with immunoSEQ multiplex PCR; TCRdb holds only in-frame clones, not every one. The table has approximately 170,000 clones, around 67% seen once. Sample: PBMCs. Receptors were obtained from a woman younger than 30 in good health and CMV-seropositive. CDR3s leave out the opening cysteine and the closing phenylalanine or tryptophan. The D gene is left open where the match is weak. Where a row states a size, it is once, few, many or the class of an expanded clone; other rows omit it.

CDR3 protein: ASSVVGGGSPPGEQF
V gene: TRBV9
clone size: .
D gene: TRBD2

CDR3 protein: ASSLGAGGSYEQY
V gene: TRBV5-6
clone size: .
D gene: .

CDR3 protein: ASSLPDRGEQF
V gene: TRBV4-2
clone size: .
D gene: .

CDR3 protein: ASRQDRGGRETQY
V gene: TRBV11-1
clone size: .
D gene: TRBD1

CDR3 protein: ASSLGRLYNEQF
V gene: TRBV27
clone size: once
D gene: .

CDR3 protein: ASSFSGTGRTDTQY
V gene: TRBV7-3
clone size: .
D gene: TRBD1

CDR3 protein: ASRPAGNTEAF
V gene: TRBV27
clone size: .
D gene: .

CDR3 protein: ASSNRGRGDEQY
V gene: TRBV2
clone size: once
D gene: TRBD1

CDR3 protein: ASSYGDFRREQF
V gene: TRBV6-5
clone size: .
D gene: .

CDR3 protein: SGGTGTGNEQY
V gene: TRBV29-1
clone size: .
D gene: TRBD1

CDR3 protein: ASSLGGTVTYEQY
V gene: TRBV5-1
clone size: few
D gene: .

CDR3 protein: ASTGSGANVLT
V gene: TRBV11-3
clone size: .
D gene: .

CDR3 protein: AWSVTYEQY
V gene: TRBV30
clone size: .
D gene: .

CDR3 protein: ASSLGHRGLNYGYT
V gene: TRBV5-1
clone size: .
D gene: TRBD1

CDR3 protein: AWSWARGEQF
V gene: TRBV30
clone size: few
D gene: .

CDR3 protein: ASSLWGVSETQY
V gene: TRBV27
clone size: .
D gene: .

CDR3 protein: AWSVRWGSGSNEQF
V gene: TRBV30
clone size: once
D gene: TRBD2

CDR3 protein: ASSIGTGLTYEQY
V gene: TRBV19
clone size: .
D gene: TRBD1

CDR3 protein: TSSLLGQGQNQPQH
V gene: TRBV28
clone size: .
D gene: TRBD1

CDR3 protein: AIQGALKNIQY
V gene: TRBV10-3
clone size: .
D gene: TRBD1

CDR3 protein: ASSDSGNYEQY
V gene: TRBV28
clone size: .
D gene: .

CDR3 protein: ASSLPGHPKETQY
V gene: TRBV7-9
clone size: .
D gene: .

CDR3 protein: ASSAAGGGDYNEQF
V gene: TRBV6-1
clone size: .
D gene: TRBD2

CDR3 protein: ASSLGSSGGTNEQF
V gene: TRBV5-4
clone size: .
D gene: .

CDR3 protein: ASSKEQVPYEQY
V gene: TRBV21-1
clone size: .
D gene: .

CDR3 protein: ASSKALTSAHKNIQY
V gene: TRBV21-1
clone size: .
D gene: .

CDR3 protein: ASSYRQVGSYEQY
V gene: TRBV5-8
clone size: many
D gene: .

CDR3 protein: ASSLATSPYTQY
V gene: TRBV5-1
clone size: .
D gene: TRBD2

CDR3 protein: ASSSRQGPTEAF
V gene: TRBV11-2
clone size: .
D gene: TRBD1

CDR3 protein: ASSGGGDRTSGGTYEQY
V gene: TRBV9
clone size: .
D gene: TRBD2

CDR3 protein: SVCRTTSTDTQY
V gene: TRBV29-1
clone size: few
D gene: .

CDR3 protein: ASSSDSSGANVLT
V gene: TRBV5-1
clone size: few
D gene: .

CDR3 protein: ASSLLGAGFNTEAF
V gene: TRBV11-2
clone size: .
D gene: .

CDR3 protein: ASSYSGAATEAF
V gene: TRBV27
clone size: .
D gene: .

CDR3 protein: ASSQDTGAGVKTQY
V gene: TRBV4-2
clone size: once
D gene: TRBD2

CDR3 protein: ASSFTGGAGELF
V gene: TRBV7-3
clone size: .
D gene: TRBD1

CDR3 protein: AWSLVETQY
V gene: TRBV30
clone size: .
D gene: .

CDR3 protein: ASSETGPNTEAF
V gene: TRBV2
clone size: once
D gene: .

CDR3 protein: SCGETQY
V gene: TRBV29-1
clone size: .
D gene: .

CDR3 protein: ASSSRTSGLSYEQY
V gene: TRBV27
clone size: .
D gene: TRBD2

CDR3 protein: ASRALAPLSGELF
V gene: TRBV2
clone size: .
D gene: .

CDR3 protein: ASSLTDRGADTQY
V gene: TRBV11-3
clone size: .
D gene: TRBD1

CDR3 protein: AISDLQDGNTIY
V gene: TRBV10-3
clone size: .
D gene: .

CDR3 protein: ASRRPGIGNTIY
V gene: TRBV7-9
clone size: .
D gene: .